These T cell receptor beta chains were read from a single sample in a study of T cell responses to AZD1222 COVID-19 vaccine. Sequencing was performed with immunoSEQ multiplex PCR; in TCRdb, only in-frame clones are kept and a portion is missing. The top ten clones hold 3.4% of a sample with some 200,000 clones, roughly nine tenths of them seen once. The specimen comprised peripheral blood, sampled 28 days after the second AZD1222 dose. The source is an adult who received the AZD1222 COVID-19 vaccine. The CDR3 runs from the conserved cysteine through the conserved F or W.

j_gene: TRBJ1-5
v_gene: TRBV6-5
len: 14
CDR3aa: CASSPGPYNQPQHF

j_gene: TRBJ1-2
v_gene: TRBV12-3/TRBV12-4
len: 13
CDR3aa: CASSLERGYGYTF

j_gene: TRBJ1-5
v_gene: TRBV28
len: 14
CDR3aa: CASTPGTEGQPQHF

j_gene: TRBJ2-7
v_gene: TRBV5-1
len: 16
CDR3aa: CASSSGGSGTAYEQYF

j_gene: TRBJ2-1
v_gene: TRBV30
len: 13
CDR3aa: CAWSGVAYNEQFF

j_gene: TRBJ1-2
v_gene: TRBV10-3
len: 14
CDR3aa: CAISVQGLNYGYTF

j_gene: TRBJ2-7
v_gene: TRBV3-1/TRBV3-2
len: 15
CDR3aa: CASSRKTSTAYEQYF

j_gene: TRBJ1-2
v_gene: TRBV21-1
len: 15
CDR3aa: CASSKVRDEVYGYTF

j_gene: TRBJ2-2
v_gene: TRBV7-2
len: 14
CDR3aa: CASSVVSNTGELFF

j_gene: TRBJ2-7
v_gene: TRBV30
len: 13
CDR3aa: CAWSPGQGREQYF

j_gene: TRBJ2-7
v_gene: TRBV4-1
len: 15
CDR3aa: CASSQEGRGSGEQYF

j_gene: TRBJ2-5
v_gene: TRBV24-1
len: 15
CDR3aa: CATSDPRTGRETQYF

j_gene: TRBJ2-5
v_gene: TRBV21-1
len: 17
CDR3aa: CASPNPRTGPRQETQYF

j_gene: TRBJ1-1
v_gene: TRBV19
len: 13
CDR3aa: CASLQGGGTEAFF

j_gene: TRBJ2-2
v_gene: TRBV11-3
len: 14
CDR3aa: CASSSITGVGELFF

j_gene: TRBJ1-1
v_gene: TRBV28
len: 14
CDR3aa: CATLNPGSHTEAFF

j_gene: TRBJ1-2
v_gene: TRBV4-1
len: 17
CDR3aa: CASSQGETEVGNYGYTF

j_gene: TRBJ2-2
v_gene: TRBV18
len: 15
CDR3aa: CASSPQKGITGELFF

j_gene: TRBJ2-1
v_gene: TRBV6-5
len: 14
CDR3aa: CASWRASGSAEQFF

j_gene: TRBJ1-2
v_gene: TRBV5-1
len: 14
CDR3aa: CASSLGAPTYGYTF

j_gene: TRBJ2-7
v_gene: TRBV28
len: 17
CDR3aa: CASSLGPPTSGRGEQYF

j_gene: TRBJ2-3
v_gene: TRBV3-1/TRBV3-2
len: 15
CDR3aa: CASSFQRSPTDTQYF

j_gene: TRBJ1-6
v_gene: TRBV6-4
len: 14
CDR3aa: CASSPRAQNSPLHF

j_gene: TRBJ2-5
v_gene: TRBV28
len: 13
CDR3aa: CASSRADVETQYF

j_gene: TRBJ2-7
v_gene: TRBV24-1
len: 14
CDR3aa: CATSASGTNYEQYF

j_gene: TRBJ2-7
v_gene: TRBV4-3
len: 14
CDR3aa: CASSQDPTRYEQYF

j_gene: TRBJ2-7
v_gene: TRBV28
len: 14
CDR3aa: CASTLEIYSHEQYF

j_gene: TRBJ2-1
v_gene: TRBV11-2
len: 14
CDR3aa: CASSATIGGDEQFF

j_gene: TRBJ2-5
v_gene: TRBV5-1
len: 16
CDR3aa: CASSLTPGRGQETQYF

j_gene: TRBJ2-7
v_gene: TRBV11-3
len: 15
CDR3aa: CASSLDRPGFYEQYF

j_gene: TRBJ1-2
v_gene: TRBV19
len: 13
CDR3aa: CASSLPLYYGYTF